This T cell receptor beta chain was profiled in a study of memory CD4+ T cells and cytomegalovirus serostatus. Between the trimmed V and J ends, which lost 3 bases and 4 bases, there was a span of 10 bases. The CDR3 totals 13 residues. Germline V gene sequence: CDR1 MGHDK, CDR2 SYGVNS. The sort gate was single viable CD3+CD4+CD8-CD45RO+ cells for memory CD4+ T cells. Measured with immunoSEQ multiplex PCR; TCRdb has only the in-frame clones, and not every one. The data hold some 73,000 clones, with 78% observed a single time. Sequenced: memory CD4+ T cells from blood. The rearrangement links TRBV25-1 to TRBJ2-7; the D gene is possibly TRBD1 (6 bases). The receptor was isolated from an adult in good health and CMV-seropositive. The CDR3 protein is CASSDNRVYEQYF. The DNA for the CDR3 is TGTGCCAGCAGTGATAACAGGGTTTACGAGCAGTACTTC.